This T cell receptor beta chain stems from a study of shared clonotypes between healthy human individuals. Study results and limitations: Shared clonotypes across all four donors exceeded non-shared ones in generation probability.

Trimming shortened V by 2 bases and J by 4 bases, and 15 bases separated the two germline ends. The length of the CDR3 is 16 residues. Germline assignment: CDR1 MNHNS and CDR2 SASEGT. Measured with immunoSEQ multiplex PCR; TCRdb has only the in-frame clones, and not every one. The repertoire holds roughly 1.5 million clones, with nearly 99% as singletons. This clone was recorded only once. Its antigen is as yet unknown. The TCR comes from a young man in good health. Sequences were obtained from naive CD4+ T cells sorted from blood. This sample's subset: CD45RA+ positively selected. V and J are TRBV6-1 and TRBJ2-1, with D unresolved. CDR3 residues: CASSERRSGWYNEQFF. CDR3 DNA: TGTGCCAGCAGTGAAAGAAGGTCCGGTTGGTACAATGAGCAGTTCTTC.